A single sample gave rise to the 30 T cell receptor beta chains below, sequenced in a study of T cells in Graves' hyperthyroidism and ophthalmopathy. TCR beta CDR3 regions were amplified from RNA transcripts. First-round RT-PCR of the TCR CDR3 relied on the HTBI primer set. TCRdb re-called the multiplex PCR reads through MiXCR, storing one row per CDR3 protein. Here the sample spans hundreds of thousands of distinct CDR3 sequences, around 20% being singletons. The source material was blood. Receptor source: a man aged 25-45 years with Graves' ophthalmopathy.

The rearrangement links TRBV9 to TRBJ2-1, with 7 bases matching TRBD1. The germline V gene encodes CDR1 SGDLS and CDR2 YYNGEE. Trimming took 3 bases from V and 4 from J; bases not matched to a gene: 10. The CDR3 covers 16 residues. The CDR3 nucleotides are TGTGCCAGCAGCGCTTTTGACAGGGAACCTTACAATGAGCAGTTCTTC. This encodes CASSAFDREPYNEQFF.

This clonotype was seen a handful of times. The chain carries TRBV5-1 and TRBJ2-1; no clear D gene. The V and J ends lost 1 base and 2 bases respectively, with 10 bases between them. In germline, CDR1 is SGHRS, CDR2 YFSETQ. The CDR3 spans 15 residues. CDR3: CASSLTVEPYNEQFF. The CDR3 DNA is TGCGCCAGCAGCTTGACAGTGGAACCCTACAATGAGCAGTTCTTC.

This clonotype was found a few times. The rearrangement uses TRBV7-9 and TRBJ2-2, with TRBD2 as a possible D gene (5 bases). CDR1 and CDR2 (germline): SEHNR, FQNEAQ (reference sequence). Trimming removed 2 bases at V and 0 bases at J, with 10 bases between. The CDR3 is 16 residues long. CDR3 region: CASSLLAPANTGELFF. The CDR3 DNA reads TGTGCCAGCAGCTTATTAGCGCCCGCGAACACCGGGGAGCTGTTTTTT.

This clonotype was seen ten or more times. V is TRBV20-1 and J is TRBJ1-1; no definite D call. V was cut by 0 bases and J by 3 bases, with 5 bases left in between. CDR3 length: 12 residues. Germline V gene sequence: CDR1 DFQATT, CDR2 SNEGSKA (reference sequence). The CDR3 protein is CSARDPDTEAFF. Here the CDR3 DNA reads TGCAGTGCTAGAGATCCGGACACTGAAGCTTTCTTT.

This chain joins TRBV29-1 and TRBJ2-7; TRBD2 is a possible D gene (5 bases). This CDR3 region has 14 residues. The germline gives CDR1 SQVTM, CDR2 ANQGSEA. Between the trimmed V and J ends, which lost 6 bases and 0 bases, there was a span of 15 bases. DNA for the CDR3: TGCAGCGTCGGGCGAGGGAAGGGCTCCTACGAGCAGTACTTC. Encoded protein: CSVGRGKGSYEQYF.

This clonotype was detected only a few times. This chain links TRBV4-1 with TRBJ1-4; D is unclear. The V end lost 5 bases, the J end lost 6 bases, and 19 bases lay between the germline ends. The germline gives CDR1 MGHRA, CDR2 YSYEKL. This CDR3 has 16 amino acids. The chain's CDR3 is CASSSGRAERDEKLFF. DNA for the CDR3: TGCGCCAGCAGCTCGGGCCGCGCGGAGAGAGATGAAAAACTGTTTTTT.

This clonotype occurred a few times. The chain recombines TRBV5-6 with TRBJ2-7; 9 bases map to TRBD2. Germline CDR1 SGHDT, CDR2 YYEEEE. V dropped 4 bases and J dropped 3; count of bases not matched to a gene: 8. The CDR3 contains 15 residues. CDR3 DNA sequence: TGTGCCAGCAGCCTCATAACTAGCGGGCTCTACGAGCAGTACTTC. Protein sequence: CASSLITSGLYEQYF.

This clonotype was counted ten times or more. This chain connects TRBV20-1 to TRBJ2-7, with D hard to call. This CDR3 region has 14 residues. Germline CDR1 and CDR2: DFQATT and SNEGSKA (reference sequence). The V end lost 0 bases, the J end lost 3 bases, and 12 bases lay between the germline ends. The CDR3 DNA follows: TGCAGTGCTAGAGACGCTCGCGTTTACTACGAGCAGTACTTC. Amino acids: CSARDARVYYEQYF.

This clonotype appeared a single time. This sequence may be a read error, since a much larger clone differs from it by one base. V gene TRBV12-3 or TRBV12-4 combines with J gene TRBJ2-3; 7 bases fit TRBD2. The CDR3 consists of 16 residues. With V trimmed by 5 bases and J by 4 bases, 12 bases remained unmatched. The chain's CDR3 is CASSPAGSAGADTQYF. The CDR3 DNA is TGTGCCAGCAGTCCCGCGGGAAGCGCGGGGGCAGATACGCAGTATTTT.

V usage is TRBV5-1 and J usage is TRBJ2-3; possible D gene TRBD2, 6 bases. V lost 6 bases, J lost 3 bases, and 14 bases lay in between. CDR1 is SGHRS and CDR2 is YFSETQ in the germline V gene. The length of the CDR3 is 14 residues. The CDR3 DNA reads as TGCGCCAGCACCCGGGGGTTTGAGACAGATACGCAGTATTTT. The encoded protein is CASTRGFETDTQYF.

This clonotype is a singleton in its sample. A read error may be the cause here, since a much bigger clone is one base away. The V call is TRBV5-1, the J call TRBJ1-1, with 7 bases identical to TRBD1. The J call may be faulty, since TRBJ2-2 better matches the DNA end. The CDR3 sequence is 14 residues long. The germline V gene encodes CDR1 SGHRS and CDR2 YFSETQ. CDR3 nucleotide sequence: TGCGCCAGCAGCGCCGGGACAGCAACCGGGAAGCTGTTTTTT. Its translation is CASSAGTATGKLFF.

There are a few counts of this clonotype. The chain couples TRBV7-9 to TRBJ2-7, with 7 bases matching TRBD1. V lost 4 bases and J lost 4; bases outside the gene matches: 7. This CDR3 comprises 14 residues. Germline values: CDR1 SEHNR, CDR2 FQNEAQ (reference sequence). The CDR3 DNA reads TGTGCCAGCAGCTCCCCTACGACAGGGTACGAGCAGTACTTC. Translating gives CASSSPTTGYEQYF.

This clonotype was detected many times. The J gene is TRBJ2-5, the V gene TRBV5-1, with D possibly TRBD1 on 6 matching bases. The CDR3 has 15 residues. The germline V gene has CDR1 SGHRS and CDR2 YFSETQ. Between the trimmed V and J ends, which lost 3 bases and 0 bases, there was a span of 12 bases. In DNA form, the CDR3 reads TGCGCCAGCAGCTCCCATGGGACAAACCAAGAGACCCAGTACTTC. This translates into CASSSHGTNQETQYF.

V usage is TRBV5-1 and J usage is TRBJ2-5, with no clear D. The CDR3 totals 14 residues. Germline V lookup: CDR1 SGHRS, CDR2 YFSETQ. Between the trimmed V and J ends, which lost 2 bases and 5 bases, there was a span of 13 bases. CDR3 sequence reads: CASSFAPLEETQYF. CDR3 sequence (DNA): TGCGCCAGCAGCTTCGCCCCACTGGAGGAGACCCAGTACTTC.

The chain links TRBV7-9 to TRBJ1-4; D unresolved. Germline-derived CDR1 and CDR2 are SEHNR and FQNEAQ (reference sequence). The CDR3 covers 16 residues. V lost 5 bases and J lost 5, with 18 bases in between. The CDR3 DNA is TGTGCCAGCAGCCACACGCCCCGGTCCATAAATGAAAAACTGTTTTTT. Protein sequence: CASSHTPRSINEKLFF.

The genes are TRBV12-3 or TRBV12-4 and TRBJ2-2; D may be TRBD1 (5 bases). This CDR3 comprises 17 residues. Trimming removed 5 bases from V and 2 bases from J, with 18 bases in between. CDR3 nucleotide sequence: TGTGCCAGCAGTCTCTCCGACAGTCCCAGAAACACCGGGGAGCTGTTTTTT. Translating it yields CASSLSDSPRNTGELFF.

The genes are TRBV12-3 or TRBV12-4 and TRBJ2-3; either TRBD1 or TRBD2 may supply D (5 bases each). Trimming took 4 bases from V and 4 from J, leaving 15 bases between them. The CDR3 extends over 15 amino acids. The CDR3 sequence is CASSWGRDGADTQYF. The CDR3 DNA reads TGTGCCAGCAGTTGGGGACGAGATGGAGCAGATACGCAGTATTTT.

The CDR3 sequence: CSAPPGGGDGETQYF. The CDR3 region has the DNA TGCAGTGCCCCGCCAGGGGGAGGGGATGGAGAGACCCAGTACTTC. This chain uses TRBV20-1 with TRBJ2-5; D possibly uses TRBD1 or TRBD2 (7 bases each). This CDR3 is 15 amino acids long. The V end lost 6 bases, the J end lost 4 bases, and 21 bases lay between the germline ends. CDR1 and CDR2 (germline): DFQATT, SNEGSKA (reference sequence).

This clonotype was detected many times. The chain employs TRBV11-2 and TRBJ2-2; 12 bases are a match to TRBD1. The CDR3 spans 16 residues. J gave up 4 bases and V 7 bases, and 7 bases lay outside the gene matches. Germline V gene sequence: CDR1 SGHAT, CDR2 FQNNGV. CDR3 in DNA: TGTGCCAGCATCTGGGGGACAGGGGGCCTCACCGGGGAGCTGTTTTTT. The encoded protein is CASIWGTGGLTGELFF.

The rearrangement joins TRBV5-1 to TRBJ1-2; D might be TRBD1 (6 bases). Per the germline V gene, CDR1 is SGHRS and CDR2 is YFSETQ. The CDR3 sequence is 15 residues long. Trimming removed 4 bases at V and 4 bases at J, with 17 bases between. The CDR3 DNA reads as TGCGCCAGCAGCGCCGGCCAGTTAGGGGGCTATGGCTACACCTTC. Its translation: CASSAGQLGGYGYTF.

This clonotype has a single count. At one end the junction does not follow the germline gene, possibly because of a read error. The chain uses TRBV4-1 and TRBJ2-6, with TRBD1 matching over 8 bases. From germline, CDR1 is MGHRA and CDR2 YSYEKL. This CDR3 spans 17 amino acids. Written as DNA, the CDR3 is TGTGCCAGCAGGATGTTGCAGGGGGCGTCTGGGGCCAACGTCCTGACTTTC. This sequence encodes CASRMLQGASGANVLTF.

CDR3 nucleotides: TGTGCCAGCAAATTCGTGGCGGGTCCCTACGAGCAGTACTTC. Its protein product is CASKFVAGPYEQYF. The V gene is TRBV27, the J gene TRBJ2-7; tentatively, D is TRBD2 (5 bases). Per germline, CDR1 MNHEY and CDR2 SMNVEV (reference sequence). V shed 7 bases and J shed 2 bases, with 15 bases lying between them. The CDR3 contains 14 residues.

CDR3 DNA: TGCGCCAGCAGCCTAAACAGGGTTGGGACTGAAGCTTTCTTT. Protein: CASSLNRVGTEAFF. The chain links TRBV4-1 to TRBJ1-1; D may be TRBD1 (6 bases). The CDR3 contains 14 residues. Germline assignment: CDR1 MGHRA and CDR2 YSYEKL. The V end was cut by 4 bases, the J end by 5 bases, with 14 bases between.

This clonotype was seen only a few times. The chain combines TRBV7-2 with TRBJ1-3; possibly TRBD1 for D (6 bases). The CDR3 spans 16 residues. V lost 8 bases, J lost 2 bases, and 19 bases lay in between. Germline CDR1 and CDR2: SGHTA and FQGNSA. In nucleotides, the CDR3 is TGTGCCAGCCTTCCCTTCCGGGGGCGCACTGGAAACACCATATATTTT. Amino acid sequence: CASLPFRGRTGNTIYF.

This chain joins TRBV20-1 and TRBJ2-2, with TRBD1 identical over 10 bases. Germline CDR1 is DFQATT and CDR2 is SNEGSKA (reference sequence). The ends lost 4 bases at V and 4 bases at J; junction bases unmatched: 3. The CDR3 runs to 14 residues. The CDR3 sequence is CSATGTGVTGELFF. CDR3 nucleotides: TGCAGTGCTACCGGGACAGGGGTCACCGGGGAGCTGTTTTTT.

This clonotype was detected a few times. This chain links TRBV29-1 with TRBJ1-2, with 7 bases identical to TRBD1. The CDR3 spans 15 residues. V lost 3 bases, J lost 0 bases, and 7 bases stayed unmatched. CDR1 and CDR2 (germline): SQVTM, ANQGSEA. CDR3 DNA sequence: TGCAGCGTTGACTTTTCGGGACAGTCTAACTATGGCTACACCTTC. As protein: CSVDFSGQSNYGYTF.

This clonotype was counted between two and nine times. This sequence joins TRBV10-3 and TRBJ2-1; the match to TRBD1 covers 7 bases. Trimming at V came to 3 bases and at J to 6 bases, leaving 2 bases not matched to a gene. The CDR3 is 13 amino acids. The germline gives CDR1 ENHRY, CDR2 SYGVKD. For the CDR3, the DNA is TGTGCCATCAGTGACCGGACAGGCAATGAGCAGTTCTTC. It yields the protein CAISDRTGNEQFF.

This clonotype came up many times. This chain connects TRBV3-1 to TRBJ1-1; D unresolved. Between the trimmed V and J ends, which lost 0 bases and 0 bases, there was a span of 11 bases. Germline V gene data show CDR1 as LGHDT and CDR2 as YNNKEL (reference sequence). The CDR3 sequence is 16 residues long. This CDR3 is CASSQDGEGLNTEAFF. The CDR3 DNA follows: TGTGCCAGCAGCCAAGATGGGGAGGGCTTGAACACTGAAGCTTTCTTT.

This clonotype has just a few counts. The chain is built from TRBV18 and TRBJ2-7; D is perhaps TRBD1 (6 bases). The germline V gene has CDR1 KGHSH and CDR2 LQKENI. Between the trimmed V and J ends, which lost 3 bases and 3 bases, there was a span of 18 bases. This CDR3 is built from 16 residues. CDR3 coding DNA: TGTGCCAGCTCACCCCAGGGGCCTCCAACCTTCTACGAGCAGTACTTC. Translation: CASSPQGPPTFYEQYF.

This clonotype was seen many times. The rearrangement links TRBV11-3 to TRBJ1-1, with TRBD1 identical over 8 bases. The J segment lost 6 bases and the V segment lost 3 bases, leaving 6 bases of the junction unmatched. This CDR3 has 14 amino acids. Germline V CDR1 and CDR2: SGHNT, YENEEA. The CDR3, as DNA: TGTGCCAGCAGCTTTAAGGACAGGGAACCTGAAGCTTTCTTT. This encodes CASSFKDREPEAFF.